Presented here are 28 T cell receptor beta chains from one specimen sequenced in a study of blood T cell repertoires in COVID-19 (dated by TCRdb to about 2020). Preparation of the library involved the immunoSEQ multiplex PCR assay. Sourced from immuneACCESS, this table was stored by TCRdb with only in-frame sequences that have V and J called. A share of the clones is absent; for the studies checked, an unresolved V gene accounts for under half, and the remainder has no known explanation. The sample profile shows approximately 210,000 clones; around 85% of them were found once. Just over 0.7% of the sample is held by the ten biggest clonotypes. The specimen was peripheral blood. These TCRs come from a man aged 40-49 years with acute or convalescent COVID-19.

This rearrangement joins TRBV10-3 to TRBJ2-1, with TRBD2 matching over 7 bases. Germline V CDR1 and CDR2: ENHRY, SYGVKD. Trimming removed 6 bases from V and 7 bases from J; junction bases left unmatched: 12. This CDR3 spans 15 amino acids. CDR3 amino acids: CAIRADSAGGNEQFF. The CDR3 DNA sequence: TGTGCCATCAGGGCCGACTCCGCCGGGGGGAATGAGCAGTTCTTC.

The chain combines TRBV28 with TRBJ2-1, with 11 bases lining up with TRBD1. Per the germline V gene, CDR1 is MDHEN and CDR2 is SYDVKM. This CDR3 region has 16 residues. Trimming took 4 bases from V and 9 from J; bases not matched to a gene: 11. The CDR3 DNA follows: TGTGCCAGCAGTTCCACCGGGACAGGGGGACTCGGTGAGCAGTTCTTC. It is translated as CASSSTGTGGLGEQFF.

The DNA for the CDR3 is TGTGCCAGCAGCTTAGGAAACAGGGGGCACACTGAAGCTTTCTTT. It specifies CASSLGNRGHTEAFF. The chain is built from TRBV7-9 and TRBJ1-1, with 9 bases matching TRBD1. Germline values: CDR1 SEHNR, CDR2 FQNEAQ (reference sequence). The J segment lost 3 bases and the V segment lost 1 base, leaving 3 bases of the junction unmatched. The CDR3 consists of 15 residues.

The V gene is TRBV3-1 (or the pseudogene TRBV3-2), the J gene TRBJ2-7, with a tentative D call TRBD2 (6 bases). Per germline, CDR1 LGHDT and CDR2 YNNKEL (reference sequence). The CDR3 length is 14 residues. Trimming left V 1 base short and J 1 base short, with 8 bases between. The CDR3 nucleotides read TGTGCCAGCAGCCAAGGGAGGGCTTCCTACGAGCAGTACTTC. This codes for CASSQGRASYEQYF.

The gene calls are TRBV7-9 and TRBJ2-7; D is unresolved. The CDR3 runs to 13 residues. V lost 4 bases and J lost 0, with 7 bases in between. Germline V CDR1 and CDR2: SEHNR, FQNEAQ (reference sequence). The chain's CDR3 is CASSSSGSYEQYF. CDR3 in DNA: TGTGCCAGCAGCTCCAGTGGCTCCTACGAGCAGTACTTC.

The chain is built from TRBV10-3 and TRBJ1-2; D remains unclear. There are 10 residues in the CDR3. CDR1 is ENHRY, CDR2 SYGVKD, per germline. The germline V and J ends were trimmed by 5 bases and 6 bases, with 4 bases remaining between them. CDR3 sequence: CAISNNGYTF. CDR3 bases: TGTGCCATCAGTAATAATGGCTACACCTTC.

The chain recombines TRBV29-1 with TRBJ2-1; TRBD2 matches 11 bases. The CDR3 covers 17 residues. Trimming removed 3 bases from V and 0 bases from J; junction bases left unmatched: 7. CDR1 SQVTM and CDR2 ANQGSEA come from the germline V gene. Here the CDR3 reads CSVEGGSGRASYNEQFF. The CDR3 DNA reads TGCAGCGTTGAGGGCGGTAGCGGGAGGGCCTCCTACAATGAGCAGTTCTTC.

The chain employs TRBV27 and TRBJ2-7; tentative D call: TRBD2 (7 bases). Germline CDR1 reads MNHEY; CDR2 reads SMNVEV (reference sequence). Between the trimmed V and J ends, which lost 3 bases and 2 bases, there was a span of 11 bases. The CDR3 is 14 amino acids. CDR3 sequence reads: CASSLGGAPYEQYF. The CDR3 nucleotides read TGTGCCAGCAGTTTGGGGGGGGCCCCCTACGAGCAGTACTTC.

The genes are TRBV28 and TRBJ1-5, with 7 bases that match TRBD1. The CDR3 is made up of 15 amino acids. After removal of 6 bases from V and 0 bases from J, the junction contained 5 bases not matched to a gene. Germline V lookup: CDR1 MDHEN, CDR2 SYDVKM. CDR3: CASRLGGDSNQPQHF. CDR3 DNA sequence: TGTGCCAGCAGGTTAGGGGGCGATAGCAATCAGCCCCAGCATTTT.

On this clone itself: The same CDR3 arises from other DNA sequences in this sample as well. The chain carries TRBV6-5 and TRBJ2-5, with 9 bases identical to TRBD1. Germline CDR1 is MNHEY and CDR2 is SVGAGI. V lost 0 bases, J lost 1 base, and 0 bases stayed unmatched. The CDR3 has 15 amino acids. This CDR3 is CASSYSTGGQETQYF. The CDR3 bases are TGTGCCAGCAGTTACTCGACAGGGGGCCAAGAGACCCAGTACTTC.

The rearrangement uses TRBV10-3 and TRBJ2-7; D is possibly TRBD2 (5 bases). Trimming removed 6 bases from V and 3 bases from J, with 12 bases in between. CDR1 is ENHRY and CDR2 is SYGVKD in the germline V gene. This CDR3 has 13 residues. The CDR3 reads CAIRPAEYYEQYF. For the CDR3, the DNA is TGTGCCATCAGGCCAGCGGAGTACTACGAGCAGTACTTC.

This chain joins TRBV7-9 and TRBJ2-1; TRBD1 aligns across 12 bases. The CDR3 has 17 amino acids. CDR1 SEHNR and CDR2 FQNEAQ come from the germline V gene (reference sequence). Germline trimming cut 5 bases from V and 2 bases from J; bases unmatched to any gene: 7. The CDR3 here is CASSGTGGSGPYNEQFF. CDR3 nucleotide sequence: TGTGCCAGCAGCGGGACAGGGGGCTCGGGGCCCTACAATGAGCAGTTCTTC.

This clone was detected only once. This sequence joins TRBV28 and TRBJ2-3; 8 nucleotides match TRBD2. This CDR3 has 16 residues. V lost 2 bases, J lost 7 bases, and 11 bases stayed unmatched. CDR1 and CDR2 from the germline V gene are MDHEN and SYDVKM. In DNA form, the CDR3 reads TGTGCCAGCAGTTTAATTTCGACTAGCGACACTTATACGCAGTATTTT. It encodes CASSLISTSDTYTQYF.

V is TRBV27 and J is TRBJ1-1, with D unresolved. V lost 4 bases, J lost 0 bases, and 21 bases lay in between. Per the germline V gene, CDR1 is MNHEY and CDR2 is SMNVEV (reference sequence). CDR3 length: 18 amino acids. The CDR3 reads CASSSRVRANLMNTEAFF. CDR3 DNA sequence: TGTGCCAGCAGTTCCCGAGTGCGAGCAAATCTCATGAACACTGAAGCTTTCTTT.

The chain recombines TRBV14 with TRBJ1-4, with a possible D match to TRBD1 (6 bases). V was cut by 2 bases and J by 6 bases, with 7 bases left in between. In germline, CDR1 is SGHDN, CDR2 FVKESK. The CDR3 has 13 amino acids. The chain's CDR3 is CASSQPGDEKLFF. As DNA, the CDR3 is TGTGCCAGCAGCCAACCAGGGGATGAAAAACTGTTTTTT.

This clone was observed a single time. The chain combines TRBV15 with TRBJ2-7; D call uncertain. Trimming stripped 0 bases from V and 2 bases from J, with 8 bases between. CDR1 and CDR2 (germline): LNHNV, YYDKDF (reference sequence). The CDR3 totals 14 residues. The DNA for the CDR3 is TGTGCCACCAGCAGAGATGGGCAGACCTACGAGCAGTACTTC. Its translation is CATSRDGQTYEQYF.

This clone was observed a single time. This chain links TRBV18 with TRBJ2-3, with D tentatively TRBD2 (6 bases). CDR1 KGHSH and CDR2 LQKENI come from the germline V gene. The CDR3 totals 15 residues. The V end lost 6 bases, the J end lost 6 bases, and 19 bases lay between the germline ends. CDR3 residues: CASSPGAGLTDTQYF. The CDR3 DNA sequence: TGTGCCAGCTCCCCGGGCGCGGGGTTGACGGATACGCAGTATTTT.

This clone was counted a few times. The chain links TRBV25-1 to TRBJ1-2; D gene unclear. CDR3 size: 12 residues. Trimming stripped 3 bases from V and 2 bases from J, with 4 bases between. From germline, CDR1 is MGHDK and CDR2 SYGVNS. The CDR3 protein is CASSDENYGYTF. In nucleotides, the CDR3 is TGTGCCAGCAGTGATGAGAACTATGGCTACACCTTC.

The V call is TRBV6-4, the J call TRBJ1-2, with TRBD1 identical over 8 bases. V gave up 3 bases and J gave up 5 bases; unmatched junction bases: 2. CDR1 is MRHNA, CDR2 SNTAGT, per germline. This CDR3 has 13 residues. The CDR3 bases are TGTGCCAGCAGTGAGGGACAGGCTTATGGCTACACCTTC. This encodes CASSEGQAYGYTF.

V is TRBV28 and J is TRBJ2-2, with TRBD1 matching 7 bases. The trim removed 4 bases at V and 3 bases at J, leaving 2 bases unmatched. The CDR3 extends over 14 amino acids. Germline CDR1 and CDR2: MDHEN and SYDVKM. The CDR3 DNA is TGTGCCAGCAGTTCGGGACAGCACACCGGGGAGCTGTTTTTT. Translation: CASSSGQHTGELFF.

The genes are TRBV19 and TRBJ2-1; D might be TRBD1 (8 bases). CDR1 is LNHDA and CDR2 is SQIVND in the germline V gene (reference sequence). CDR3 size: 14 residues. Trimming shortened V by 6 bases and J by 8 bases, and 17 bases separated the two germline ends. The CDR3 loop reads CASSRQGTMDEQFF. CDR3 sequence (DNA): TGTGCCAGTAGCAGACAGGGGACTATGGATGAGCAGTTCTTC.

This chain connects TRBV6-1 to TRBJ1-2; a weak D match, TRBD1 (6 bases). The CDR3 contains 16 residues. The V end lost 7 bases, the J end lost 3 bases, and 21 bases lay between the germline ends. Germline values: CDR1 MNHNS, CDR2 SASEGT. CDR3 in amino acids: CASTEGGGPHYYGYTF. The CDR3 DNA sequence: TGTGCCAGCACTGAGGGGGGGGGACCCCACTACTATGGCTACACCTTC.

The CDR3 DNA sequence: TGTGCCAGCAGCTTACCGGGCGGGGACGGGGACACCGGGGAGCTGTTTTTT. Translation: CASSLPGGDGDTGELFF. The chain combines TRBV7-2 with TRBJ2-2, with TRBD2 as a possible D gene (6 bases). Germline CDR1 SGHTA, CDR2 FQGNSA. This CDR3 is 17 amino acids long. V lost 2 bases and J lost 3, with 16 bases in between. The full variable domain, completed using reference TRBV7-2 and TRBJ2-2, is GAGVSQSPSNKVTEKGKDVELRCDPISGHTALYWYRQSLGQGLEFLIYFQGNSAPDKSGLPSDRFSAERTGGSVSTLTIQRTQQEDSAVYLCASSLPGGDGDTGELFFGEGSRLTVL.

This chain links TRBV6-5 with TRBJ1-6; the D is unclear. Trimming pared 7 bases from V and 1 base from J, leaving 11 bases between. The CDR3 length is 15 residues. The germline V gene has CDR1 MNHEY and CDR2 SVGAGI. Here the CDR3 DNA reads TGTGCCAGCACCCGAGATCTTTCCTATAATTCACCCCTCCACTTT. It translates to CASTRDLSYNSPLHF.

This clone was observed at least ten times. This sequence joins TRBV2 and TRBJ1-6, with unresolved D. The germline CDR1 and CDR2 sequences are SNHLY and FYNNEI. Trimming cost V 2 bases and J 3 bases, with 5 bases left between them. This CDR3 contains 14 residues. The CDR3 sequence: CASSEPSYNSPLHF. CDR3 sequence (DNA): TGTGCCAGCAGTGAACCGAGCTATAATTCACCCCTCCACTTT.

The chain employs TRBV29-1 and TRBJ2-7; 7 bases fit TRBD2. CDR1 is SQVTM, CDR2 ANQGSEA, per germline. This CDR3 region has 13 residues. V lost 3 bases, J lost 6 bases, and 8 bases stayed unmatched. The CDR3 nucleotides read TGCAGCGTTGACGAGGGGAGGGGCCTCGAGCAGTACTTC. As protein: CSVDEGRGLEQYF.

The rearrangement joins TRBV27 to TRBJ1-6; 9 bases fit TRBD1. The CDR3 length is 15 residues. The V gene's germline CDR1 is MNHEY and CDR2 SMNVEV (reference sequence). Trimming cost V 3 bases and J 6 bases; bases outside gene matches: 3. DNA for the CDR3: TGTGCCAGCAGTTTCGGACAGGGGTCTAATTCACCCCTCCACTTT. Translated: CASSFGQGSNSPLHF.

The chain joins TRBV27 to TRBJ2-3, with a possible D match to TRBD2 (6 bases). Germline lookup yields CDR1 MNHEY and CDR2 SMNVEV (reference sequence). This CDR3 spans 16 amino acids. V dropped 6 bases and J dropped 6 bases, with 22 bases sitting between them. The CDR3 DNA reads TGTGCCAGCAGCCCCGGAATTCGGAGGGATGGGGATACGCAGTATTTT. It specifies CASSPGIRRDGDTQYF.